This T cell receptor (beta chain) was sequenced for a study of shared clonotypes between healthy human individuals. Study-wide points: Tissue TCR repertoires likely differ from these blood-only repertoires. Owing to a small donor count, the genetic and exposure-history diversity represented was limited.

Execution of the assay was at deep level. TCRdb keeps only in-frame clones here, not all; method: immunoSEQ multiplex PCR. Of some 980,000 clones listed, about 80% are singletons. Trimming removed 6 bases from V and 7 bases from J; junction bases left unmatched: 5. Germline CDR1 is MNHEY and CDR2 is SVGAGI. The CDR3 totals 13 residues. About this clone: Antigen specificity is unknown.

The genes are TRBV6-5 and TRBJ1-5, with 8 positions matching TRBD1. Sequenced: memory CD4+ T cells sorted from blood. Subset specified: CD45RA-negative fraction. The sequence was collected from a man younger than 30 in good health. The CDR3 reads CASSQGAGQPQHF. The CDR3 coding sequence is TGTGCCAGCAGCCAGGGGGCCGGGCAGCCCCAGCATTTT.